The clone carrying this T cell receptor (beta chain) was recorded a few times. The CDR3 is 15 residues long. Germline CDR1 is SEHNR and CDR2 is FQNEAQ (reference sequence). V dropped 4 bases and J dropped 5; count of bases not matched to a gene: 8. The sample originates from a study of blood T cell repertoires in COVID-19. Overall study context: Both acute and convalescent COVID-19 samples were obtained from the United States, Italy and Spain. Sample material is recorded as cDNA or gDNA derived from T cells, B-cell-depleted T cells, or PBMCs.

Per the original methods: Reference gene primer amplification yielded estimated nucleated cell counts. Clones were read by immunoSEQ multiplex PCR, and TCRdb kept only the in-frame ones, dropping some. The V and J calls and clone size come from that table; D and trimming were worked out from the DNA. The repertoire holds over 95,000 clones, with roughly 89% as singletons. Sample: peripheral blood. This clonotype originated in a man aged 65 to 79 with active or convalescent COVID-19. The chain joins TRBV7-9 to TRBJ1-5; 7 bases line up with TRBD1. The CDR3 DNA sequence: TGTGCCAGCAGCTCGACAGGGACGACGGATCAGCCCCAGCATTTT. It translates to CASSSTGTTDQPQHF.